This entry concerns a single T cell receptor beta chain. Its antigen remains unidentified. Unmatched junction bases numbered 7, after V lost 6 bases and J lost 0 bases. Germline lookup yields CDR1 PRHDT and CDR2 FYEKMQ (reference sequence). This CDR3 region has 16 residues. This sample was taken from a study of cytotoxic CD8 clonotypes in ibrutinib-treated CLL. Profiled with immunoSEQ multiplex PCR; TCRdb holds only in-frame clones, not every one. The sample consists of 30,000 or so clones, about 70% of them appearing once. Study outcomes and limitations: Starting clonality was above that of age-matched healthy donors and tracked circulating CD8+ T-cell counts.

The chain combines TRBV13 with TRBJ1-1; 10 bases fit TRBD1. The material was PBMCs, obtained after 36 months of ibrutinib treatment. This TCR was recovered from a human donor with chronic lymphocytic leukemia. As DNA, the CDR3 is TGTGCCAGCAGAAGGACAGGGGGATTTGTGAACACTGAAGCTTTCTTT. This encodes CASRRTGGFVNTEAFF.